These T cell receptor beta chains were read from a single sample in a study of identical twins. One entry per CDR3 protein, called by TCRdb with MiXCR from the 5' RACE reads. The data show 250,000 or so distinct CDR3 sequences, with roughly an eighth seen just once and about 4% held by the top ten. The same data also went into a second study, on yellow fever vaccine responses in identical twins.

Sequencing used memory (CD45RO+) T cells sorted from blood. Receptors originate from a young woman in good health. Both conserved end residues are part of each CDR3. Fields, in order: V gene, J gene, D gene, clone size, CDR3 protein, CDR3 DNA. The D gene is left open where the match is weak. The listing skips clone size in some rows; elsewhere it reads once, few, many or a size class.

>TRBV9|TRBJ2-1|NA|few
CASSGGGLLYNEQFF
TGTGCCAGCAGCGGGGGAGGACTACTATACAATGAGCAGTTCTTC
>TRBV20-1|TRBJ2-3|NA|few
CSALGADLSTDTQYF
TGCAGTGCCCTCGGGGCGGACCTGAGCACAGATACGCAGTATTTT
>TRBV15|TRBJ2-5|NA|few
CAIGVGETQYF
TGTGCCATAGGGGTAGGAGAGACCCAGTACTTC
>TRBV5-1|TRBJ2-1|NA|NA
CASSLAPSAGAHNEQFF
TGCGCCAGCAGCTTGGCCCCTTCTGCCGGGGCCCACAATGAGCAGTTCTTC
>TRBV7-3|TRBJ2-1|NA|NA
CASSLKGAEQFF
TGTGCCAGCAGCTTAAAAGGAGCGGAGCAGTTCTTC
>TRBV20-1|TRBJ2-3|TRBD2|NA
CSGFISGGNTDTQYF
TGCAGTGGCTTTATTAGCGGGGGAAACACAGATACGCAGTATTTT
>TRBV19|TRBJ2-3|NA|few
CASSVTSATDTQYF
TGTGCCAGTAGTGTCACCAGCGCCACAGATACGCAGTATTTT
>TRBV7-8|TRBJ2-4|NA|NA
CASSLDRGNLAKNIQYF
TGTGCCAGCAGCTTAGATCGGGGGAATCTCGCCAAAAACATTCAGTACTTC
>TRBV11-2|TRBJ2-1|NA|many
CASSLGVMEFF
TGTGCCAGCAGCTTGGGCGTGATGGAGTTCTTC
>TRBV6-6|TRBJ2-7|NA|many
CASSRSYEQYF
TGTGCCAGCAGCCGTTCCTACGAGCAGTACTTC
>TRBV2|TRBJ2-7|TRBD1|few
CASSEKTLRQGEQYF
TGTGCCAGCAGTGAAAAGACATTACGACAGGGCGAGCAGTACTTC
>TRBV20-1|TRBJ2-6|TRBD1|NA
CSAKPGTGGSGANVLTF
TGCAGTGCTAAGCCCGGGACAGGGGGATCTGGGGCCAACGTCCTGACTTTC
>TRBV29-1|TRBJ2-1|NA|few
CSVAPGLNNEQFF
TGCAGCGTTGCCCCAGGGCTTAACAATGAGCAGTTCTTC
>TRBV27|TRBJ2-7|NA|NA
CASRPPKEGEQYF
TGTGCCAGCAGGCCCCCAAAGGAGGGCGAGCAGTACTTC
>TRBV5-1|TRBJ2-3|TRBD2|few
CASSFSGKSTDTQYF
TGCGCCAGCAGCTTTAGCGGGAAAAGCACAGATACGCAGTATTTT
>TRBV7-2|TRBJ2-2|TRBD2|many
CASSLIARTSGTGELFF
TGTGCCAGCAGCTTAATTGCCCGGACTAGTGGCACCGGGGAGCTGTTTTTT
>TRBV4-3|TRBJ2-7|TRBD1|NA
CASSQENDRQGAYEQYF
TGCGCCAGCAGCCAAGAGAATGATAGGCAGGGGGCATACGAGCAGTACTTC
>TRBV5-5|TRBJ2-5|NA|few
CASSLAWVYEETQYF
TGTGCCAGCAGCTTGGCTTGGGTCTACGAAGAGACCCAGTACTTC
>TRBV7-9|TRBJ2-3|NA|few
CASSPPTTDTQYF
TGTGCCAGCAGCCCACCGACGACAGATACGCAGTATTTT
>TRBV11-2|TRBJ2-2|TRBD2|many
CASSSRITISGSRTGELFF
TGTGCCAGCAGCTCCCGCATCACCATTAGCGGGAGTCGGACCGGGGAGCTGTTTTTT
>TRBV11-2|TRBJ2-3|NA|few
CASSLDLSTDTQYF
TGTGCCAGCAGCTTAGATCTCTCCACAGATACGCAGTATTTT
>TRBV3-1|TRBJ1-1|NA|few
CASSQVWGGTEAFF
TGTGCCAGCAGCCAAGTTTGGGGGGGCACTGAAGCTTTCTTT
>TRBV20-1|TRBJ2-5|NA|few
CSASSVGGGEETQYF
TGCAGTGCTAGCTCGGTCGGAGGGGGCGAAGAGACCCAGTACTTC
>TRBV20-1|TRBJ2-7|TRBD1|NA
CSAFRDRRSYEQYF
TGCAGTGCTTTCCGGGACAGGAGATCCTACGAGCAGTACTTC
>TRBV20-1|TRBJ2-6|NA|NA
CSARDPSSGANVLTF
TGCAGTGCTAGAGATCCAAGTTCCGGGGCCAACGTCCTGACTTTC
>TRBV29-1|TRBJ1-5|NA|many
CSVQEPYSNQPQHF
TGCAGCGTACAGGAACCTTATAGCAATCAGCCCCAGCATTTT
>TRBV7-8|TRBJ2-2|NA|few
CASSLEGGQTGELFF
TGTGCCAGCAGCTTAGAGGGAGGACAGACCGGGGAGCTGTTTTTT
>TRBV5-1|TRBJ2-3|TRBD2|few
CASSLAGAGGTQYF
TGCGCCAGCAGCTTGGCGGGAGCGGGAGGTACGCAGTATTTT
>TRBV6-6|TRBJ2-5|NA|few
CASSYQQETQYF
TGTGCCAGCAGTTATCAGCAAGAGACCCAGTACTTC
>TRBV11-2|TRBJ2-5|NA|few
CASSPDGSAGETQYF
TGTGCCAGCAGCCCTGACGGGAGTGCTGGGGAGACCCAGTACTTC
>TRBV3-1|TRBJ2-5|NA|many
CASSQGLQETQYF
TGTGCCAGCAGCCAAGGACTTCAAGAGACCCAGTACTTC
>TRBV3-1|TRBJ2-3|TRBD1|few
CASTGRYRGGTDTQYF
TGTGCCAGCACCGGAAGATACAGGGGTGGCACAGATACGCAGTATTTT
>TRBV19|TRBJ2-1|TRBD2|NA
CASSPRTPGTSGTEQFF
TGTGCCAGTTCCCCCCGGACGCCCGGGACTAGCGGGACTGAGCAGTTCTTC
>TRBV7-9|TRBJ2-7|NA|many
CASSLARGTYEQYF
TGTGCCAGCAGCTTAGCTCGGGGAACCTACGAGCAGTACTTC
>TRBV2|TRBJ2-1|NA|few
CASRLQTSLKSYNEQFF
TGTGCCAGCAGGCTGCAGACCTCACTAAAATCCTACAATGAGCAGTTCTTC
>TRBV7-2|TRBJ2-2|TRBD1|few
CASSFDRGPGGELFF
TGTGCCAGCAGCTTTGACAGGGGACCGGGCGGGGAGCTGTTTTTT
>TRBV6-2/TRBV6-3|TRBJ2-1|NA|NA
CASSAPDPSGQFF
TGTGCCAGCAGTGCCCCCGACCCGAGCGGGCAGTTCTTC
>TRBV14|TRBJ2-1|TRBD2|few
CASSQVAGGPYNEQFF
TGTGCCAGCAGCCAAGTAGCGGGGGGGCCCTACAATGAGCAGTTCTTC
>TRBV28|TRBJ2-3|TRBD2|NA
CASSLGRQRGSYF
TGTGCCAGCAGTTTAGGTCGCCAGCGGGGGTCGTATTTT
>TRBV19|TRBJ2-1|NA|few
CASSMMGPGAKYNEQFF
TGTGCCAGTAGTATGATGGGGCCGGGAGCGAAGTACAATGAGCAGTTCTTC
>TRBV5-1|TRBJ2-2|TRBD1|many
CASSLKTGDTGELFF
TGCGCCAGCAGCTTAAAGACAGGGGACACCGGGGAGCTGTTTTTT
>TRBV2|TRBJ2-1|NA|few
CASRRLAKYNEQFF
TGTGCCAGCAGACGGCTAGCCAAATACAATGAGCAGTTCTTC
>TRBV2|TRBJ2-7|NA|many
CASSVNGYEQYF
TGTGCCAGCAGTGTGAATGGGTACGAGCAGTACTTC
>TRBV20-1|TRBJ2-5|TRBD2|many
CSARGLAGLQETQYF
TGCAGTGCTAGAGGTTTAGCGGGGCTCCAGGAGACCCAGTACTTC
>TRBV20-1|TRBJ1-4|TRBD1|few
CSATLDRPEKLFF
TGCAGTGCTACATTGGACAGGCCTGAAAAACTGTTTTTT
>TRBV4-3|TRBJ2-7|NA|NA
CASSQDRGTYEQNF
TGCGCCAGCAGCCAAGACAGGGGAACCTACGAGCAGAACTTC
>TRBV7-3|TRBJ2-5|TRBD1|NA
CASSPTRDRETQYF
TGTGCCAGCAGCCCCACCCGGGACAGAGAGACCCAGTACTTC
>TRBV6-1|TRBJ2-1|TRBD2|NA
CASRRLASHNEQFF
TGTGCCAGCAGAAGACTAGCCTCCCACAATGAGCAGTTCTTC
>TRBV28|TRBJ2-7|NA|NA
CASSLIEGYEQYF
TGTGCCAGCAGTTTGATAGAGGGCTACGAGCAGTACTTC
>TRBV15|TRBJ2-2|TRBD1|many
CATSRPGTGNTGELFF
TGTGCCACCAGCAGACCCGGGACAGGAAACACCGGGGAGCTGTTTTTT
>TRBV5-1|TRBJ2-7|TRBD1|many
CASSFGGTGGYEQYF
TGCGCCAGCAGCTTTGGTGGGACAGGGGGCTACGAGCAGTACTTC
>TRBV5-1|TRBJ1-2|TRBD1|NA
CASSLDGQALYGYTF
TGCGCCAGCAGCTTGGACGGACAGGCTTTGTATGGCTACACCTTC
>TRBV6-2/TRBV6-3|TRBJ2-1|NA|NA
CASMKGLNEQFF
TGTGCCAGCATGAAAGGTCTCAATGAGCAGTTCTTC
>TRBV5-6|TRBJ2-7|NA|NA
CASSRWGSEQYF
TGTGCCAGCAGCCGGTGGGGTTCCGAGCAGTACTTC
>TRBV7-9|TRBJ2-6|TRBD1|few
CASSRLTTGSGANVLTF
TGTGCCAGCAGCCGGCTAACGACAGGGTCTGGGGCCAACGTCCTGACTTTC